This T cell receptor (beta chain) derives from a study of T cells in Graves' hyperthyroidism and ophthalmopathy. Amplified TCR beta CDR3 regions derived from RNA transcripts. The primer set for the first-round RT-PCR of the TCR CDR3 was HTBI. MiXCR, run by TCRdb on the multiplex PCR reads, gives a single entry per CDR3 protein. Here the sample spans approximately 510,000 distinct CDR3 sequences, less than 25% being singletons. V dropped 8 bases and J dropped 12; count of bases not matched to a gene: 8. The CDR3 is made up of 12 amino acids. Germline V lookup: CDR1 SNHLY, CDR2 FYNNEI. This clonotype was seen repeatedly, ten times or more.

The chain employs TRBV2 and TRBJ1-5; 9 bases align to TRBD1. The sample comprised blood. This clonotype was obtained from a man between 18 and 35 years old with Graves' hyperthyroidism. Written as DNA, the CDR3 is TGTGCCAGCGGCCGGGACAGGGACCGCCAGCATTTT. As protein: CASGRDRDRQHF.